This T cell receptor beta chain was captured in a study of shared clonotypes between healthy human individuals. The germline CDR1 and CDR2 sequences are SGHTA and FQGNSA. The CDR3 is 15 residues long. J lost 7 bases, V lost 6 bases, and 11 bases had no gene match. TCRdb keeps only in-frame clones here, not all; method: immunoSEQ multiplex PCR. The sample lists 450,000 or so clones, 70% to 80% occurring once. The sequence was collected from a woman aged 35 to 49 in good health. Some clones in this sample may be carry-over from other donors' samples. The sequencing sample was made of PBMCs. This sequence joins TRBV7-2 and TRBJ2-5; 10 bases align to TRBD1. The CDR3 nucleotides read TGTGCCAGCAGTCACCGGGACAGGGGCAGGGGGACCCAGTACTTC. This sequence encodes CASSHRDRGRGTQYF.